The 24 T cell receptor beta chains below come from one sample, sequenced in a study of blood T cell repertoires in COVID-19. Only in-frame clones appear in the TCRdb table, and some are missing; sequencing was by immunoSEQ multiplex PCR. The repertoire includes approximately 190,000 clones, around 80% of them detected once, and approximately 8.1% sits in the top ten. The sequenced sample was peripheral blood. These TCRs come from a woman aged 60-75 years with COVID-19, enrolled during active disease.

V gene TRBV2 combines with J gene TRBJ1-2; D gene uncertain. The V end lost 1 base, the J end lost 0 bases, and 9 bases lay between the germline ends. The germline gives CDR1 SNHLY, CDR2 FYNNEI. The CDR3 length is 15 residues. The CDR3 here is CASSEGSGPNYGYTF. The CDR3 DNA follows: TGTGCCAGCAGTGAAGGCAGCGGTCCTAACTATGGCTACACCTTC.

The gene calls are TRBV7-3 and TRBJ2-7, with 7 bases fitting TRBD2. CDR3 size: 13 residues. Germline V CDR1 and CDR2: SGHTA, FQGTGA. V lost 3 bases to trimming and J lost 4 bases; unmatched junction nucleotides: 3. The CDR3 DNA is TGTGCCAGCAGCTTGGGGAGGGCTTACGAGCAGTACTTC. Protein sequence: CASSLGRAYEQYF.

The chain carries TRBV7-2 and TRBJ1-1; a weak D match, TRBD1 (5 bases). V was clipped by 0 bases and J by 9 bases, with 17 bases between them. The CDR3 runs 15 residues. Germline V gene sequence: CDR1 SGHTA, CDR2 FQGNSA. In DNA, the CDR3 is TGTGCCAGCAGCTTAGCGCTTGGGGGGATAGTCAAAGCTTTCTTT. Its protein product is CASSLALGGIVKAFF.

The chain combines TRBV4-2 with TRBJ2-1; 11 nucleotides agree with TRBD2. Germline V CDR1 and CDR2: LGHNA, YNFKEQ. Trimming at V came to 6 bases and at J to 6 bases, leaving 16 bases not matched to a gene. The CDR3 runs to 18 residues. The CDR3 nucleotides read TGTGCCAGCAGGCACGGACTAGCGGGCAGTTTCCCGCGCAATGAGCAGTTCTTC. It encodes CASRHGLAGSFPRNEQFF.

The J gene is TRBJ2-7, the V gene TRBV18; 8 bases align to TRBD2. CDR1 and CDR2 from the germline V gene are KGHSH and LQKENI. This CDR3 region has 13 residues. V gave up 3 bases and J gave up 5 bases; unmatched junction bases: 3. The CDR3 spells CASSPGRVHEQYV. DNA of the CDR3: TGTGCCAGCTCACCCGGGAGGGTACACGAGCAGTACGTC.

The CDR3 protein is CASSPVRAGVDTGELFF. The CDR3 DNA reads TGTGCCAGCAGCCCGGTTCGGGCGGGAGTGGACACCGGGGAGCTGTTTTTT. The chain uses TRBV5-5 and TRBJ2-2; 7 positions match TRBD2. Germline lookup yields CDR1 SGHKS and CDR2 YYEKEE (reference sequence). V trimming: 4 bases; J trimming: 3 bases; junction bases outside the gene matches: 12. The CDR3 extends over 17 amino acids.

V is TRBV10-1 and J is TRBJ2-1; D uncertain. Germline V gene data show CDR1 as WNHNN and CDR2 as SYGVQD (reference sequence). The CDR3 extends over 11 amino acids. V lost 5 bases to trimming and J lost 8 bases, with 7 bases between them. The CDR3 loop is CASSLAYEQFF. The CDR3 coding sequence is TGCGCCAGCAGTTTAGCCTATGAGCAGTTCTTC.

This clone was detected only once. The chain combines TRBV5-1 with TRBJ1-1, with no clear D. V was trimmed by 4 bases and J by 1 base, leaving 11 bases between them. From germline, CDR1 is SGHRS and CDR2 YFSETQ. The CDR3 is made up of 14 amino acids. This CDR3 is CASSPTSRNTEAFF. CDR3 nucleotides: TGCGCCAGCAGCCCGACCTCTAGGAACACTGAAGCTTTCTTT.

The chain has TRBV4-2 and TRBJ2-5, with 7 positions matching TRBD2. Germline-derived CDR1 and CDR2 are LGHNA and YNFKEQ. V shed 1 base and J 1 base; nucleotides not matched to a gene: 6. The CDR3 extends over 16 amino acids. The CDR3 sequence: CASSQGPREGQETQYF. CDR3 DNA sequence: TGTGCCAGCAGCCAAGGTCCCAGGGAGGGCCAAGAGACCCAGTACTTC.

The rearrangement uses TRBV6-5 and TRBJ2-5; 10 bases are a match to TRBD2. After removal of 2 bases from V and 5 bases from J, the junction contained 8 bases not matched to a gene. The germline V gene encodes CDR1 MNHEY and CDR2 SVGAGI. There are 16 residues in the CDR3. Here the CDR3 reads CASSYRSSGSWETQYF. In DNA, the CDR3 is TGTGCCAGCAGTTACCGGTCTAGCGGGAGTTGGGAGACCCAGTACTTC.

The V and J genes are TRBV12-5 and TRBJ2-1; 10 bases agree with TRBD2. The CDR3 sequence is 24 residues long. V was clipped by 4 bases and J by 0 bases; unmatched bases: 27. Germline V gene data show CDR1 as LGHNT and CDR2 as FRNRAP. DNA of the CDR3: TGTGCTAGTGGTTCCACCCTTCGTACTAGCGGGGACCCCCACCCCCTAAGCTCCTACAATGAGCAGTTCTTC. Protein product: CASGSTLRTSGDPHPLSSYNEQFF.

Here the CDR3 DNA reads TGTGCCCTCACCGGGACTAGCGGGACGAACGAGCAGTACTTC. Protein: CALTGTSGTNEQYF. The chain is built from TRBV6-5 and TRBJ2-7; 13 bases map to TRBD2. V gave up 11 bases and J gave up 5 bases; unmatched junction bases: 9. The CDR3 sequence is 14 residues long. Germline lookup yields CDR1 MNHEY and CDR2 SVGAGI.

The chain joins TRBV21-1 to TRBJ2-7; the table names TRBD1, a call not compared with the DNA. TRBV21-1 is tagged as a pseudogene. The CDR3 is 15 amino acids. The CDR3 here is CASSKGTGNTYEQYV. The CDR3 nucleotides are TGTGCCAGCAGCAAAGGAACAGGCAACACCTACGAGCAGTACGTC.

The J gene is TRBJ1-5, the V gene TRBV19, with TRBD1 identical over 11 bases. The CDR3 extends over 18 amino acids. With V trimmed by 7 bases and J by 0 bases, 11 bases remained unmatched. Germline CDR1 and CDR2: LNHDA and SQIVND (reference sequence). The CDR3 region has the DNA TGTGCCAGTACTACGGACCGGACAGGGGGCTATAGCAATCAGCCCCAGCATTTT. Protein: CASTTDRTGGYSNQPQHF.

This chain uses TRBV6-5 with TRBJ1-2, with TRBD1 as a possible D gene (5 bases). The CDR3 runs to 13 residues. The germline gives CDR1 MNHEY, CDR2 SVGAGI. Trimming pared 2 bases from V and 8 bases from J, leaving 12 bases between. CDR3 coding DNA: TGTGCCAGCAGTTACCTCGGGGGACCCGGCTACACCTTC. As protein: CASSYLGGPGYTF.

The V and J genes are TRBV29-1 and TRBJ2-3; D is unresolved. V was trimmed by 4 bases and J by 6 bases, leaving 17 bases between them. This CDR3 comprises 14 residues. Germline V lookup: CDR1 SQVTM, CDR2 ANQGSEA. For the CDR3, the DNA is TGCAGCGTTGTGCCGGCAGCCTCGCGGGATACGCAGTATTTT. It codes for CSVVPAASRDTQYF.

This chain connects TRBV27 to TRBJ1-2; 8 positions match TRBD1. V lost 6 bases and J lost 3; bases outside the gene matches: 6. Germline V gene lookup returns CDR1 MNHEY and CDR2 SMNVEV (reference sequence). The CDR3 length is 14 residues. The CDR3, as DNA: TGTGCCAGCAGGGTGACAGGGGATTACTATGGCTACACCTTC. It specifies CASRVTGDYYGYTF.

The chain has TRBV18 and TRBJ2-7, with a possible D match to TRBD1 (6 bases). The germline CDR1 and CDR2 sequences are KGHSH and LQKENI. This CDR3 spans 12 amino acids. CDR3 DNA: TGTGCCAGCTCAGACAGGATGGGGGCCTCCGACGTC. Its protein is CASSDRMGASDV.

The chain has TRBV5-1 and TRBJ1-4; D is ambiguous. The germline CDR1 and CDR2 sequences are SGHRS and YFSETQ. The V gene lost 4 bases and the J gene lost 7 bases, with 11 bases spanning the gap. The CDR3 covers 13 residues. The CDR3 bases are TGCGCCAGCAGCGATGGCTCGCCTGAAAAACTGTTTTTT. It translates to CASSDGSPEKLFF.

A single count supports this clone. CDR3: CASSPQTFGGYTF. In nucleotides, the CDR3 is TGTGCCAGCAGTCCCCAGACCTTCGGGGGCTACACCTTC. The chain couples TRBV28 to TRBJ1-2; D is unclear. The V end was cut by 5 bases, the J end by 8 bases, with 15 bases between. Germline loops: CDR1 MDHEN, CDR2 SYDVKM. The CDR3 extends over 13 amino acids.

This CDR3 reads CASTETGTVNSPLHF. Here the CDR3 DNA reads TGTGCCAGCACCGAGACCGGGACAGTCAATTCACCCCTCCACTTT. The J gene is TRBJ1-6, the V gene TRBV28, with TRBD1 matching over 7 bases. J gave up 7 bases and V 7 bases, and 10 bases lay outside the gene matches. The CDR3 extends over 15 amino acids. Germline lookup yields CDR1 MDHEN and CDR2 SYDVKM.

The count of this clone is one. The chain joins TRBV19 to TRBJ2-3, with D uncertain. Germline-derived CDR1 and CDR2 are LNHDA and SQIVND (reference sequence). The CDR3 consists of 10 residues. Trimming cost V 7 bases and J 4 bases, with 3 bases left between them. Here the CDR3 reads CASIADTQYF. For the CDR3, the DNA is TGTGCCAGTATCGCAGATACGCAGTATTTT.

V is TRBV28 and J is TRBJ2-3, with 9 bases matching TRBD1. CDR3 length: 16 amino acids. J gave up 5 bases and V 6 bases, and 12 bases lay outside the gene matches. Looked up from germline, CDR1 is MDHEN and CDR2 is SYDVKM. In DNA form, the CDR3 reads TGTGCCAGCAGGAATTCCGGGACAGGGCGGGAAGATACGCAGTATTTT. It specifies CASRNSGTGREDTQYF.

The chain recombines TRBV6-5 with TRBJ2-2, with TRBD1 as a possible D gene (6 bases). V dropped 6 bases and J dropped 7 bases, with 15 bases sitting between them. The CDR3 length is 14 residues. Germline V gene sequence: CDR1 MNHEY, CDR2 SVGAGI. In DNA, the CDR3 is TGTGCCAGCAGCTCCGGGACACCCCACGGGGAGCTGTTTTTT. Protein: CASSSGTPHGELFF.